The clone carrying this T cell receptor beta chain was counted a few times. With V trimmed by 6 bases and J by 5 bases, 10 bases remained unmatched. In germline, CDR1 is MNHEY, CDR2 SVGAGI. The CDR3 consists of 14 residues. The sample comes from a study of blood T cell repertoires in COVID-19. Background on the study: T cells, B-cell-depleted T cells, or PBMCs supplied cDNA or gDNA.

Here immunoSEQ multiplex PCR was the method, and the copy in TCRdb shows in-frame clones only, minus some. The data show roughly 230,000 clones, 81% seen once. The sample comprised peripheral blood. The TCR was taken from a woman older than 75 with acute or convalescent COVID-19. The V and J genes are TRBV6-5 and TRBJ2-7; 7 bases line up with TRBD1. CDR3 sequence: CASRFGQGVDEQYF. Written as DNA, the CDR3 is TGTGCCAGCAGATTTGGGCAGGGGGTGGACGAGCAGTACTTC.